This TCR beta chain stems from a study of blood T cell repertoires in COVID-19. Study background: Nucleic acid was either cDNA or gDNA, and it came from T cells, B-cell-depleted T cells, or PBMCs.

Germline V gene lookup returns CDR1 GTSNPN and CDR2 SVGIG (reference sequence). This CDR3 comprises 15 residues. Trimming pared 3 bases from V and 0 bases from J, leaving 14 bases between. Original processing methods: Estimation of nucleated cell counts was performed using reference gene primer amplification. Sequencing was performed with immunoSEQ multiplex PCR; in TCRdb, only in-frame clones are kept and a portion is missing. The DNA was the basis for D and trimming; V, J and clone size are from that table. The repertoire holds approximately 45,000 clones, with more than 70% as singletons. The TCR was taken from a human donor in a cohort sampled during active COVID-19. The rearrangement joins TRBV30 to TRBJ1-1, with a tentative D call TRBD1 (6 bases). Material for sequencing was peripheral blood. The CDR3 DNA reads as TGTGCCTGGAGACCCGGGACATTCATGAACACTGAAGCTTTCTTT. Residues: CAWRPGTFMNTEAFF.